This T cell receptor beta chain was sequenced for a study of cytomegalovirus exposure and HLA in healthy donors. From germline, CDR1 is LNHDA and CDR2 SQIVND (reference sequence). The CDR3 consists of 17 residues. V was trimmed by 1 base and J by 1 base, leaving 13 bases between them. In the PCR, 60 Vbeta and 13 Jbeta primers were used. Some clones are missing from TCRdb's copy, which holds only in-frame ones; the method was immunoSEQ multiplex PCR. The sample has 200,000 to 250,000 clones, about 83% seen once; the top ten hold roughly 10%. Note on this clone: What it binds is unknown.

The study, taken as a whole, reports: A previous analysis found most TCR beta V segments productive roughly 90% or roughly 30% of the time.

The sample consisted of PBMCs. The receptor's source is a woman between 45 and 60 years old in good health and CMV-seropositive. The chain links TRBV19 to TRBJ2-2, with D possibly being TRBD2 (5 bases). CDR3 coding DNA: TGTGCCAGTAGTATAGGGGCAGGAGGTGAGAACACCGGGGAGCTGTTTTTT. This translates into CASSIGAGGENTGELFF.